This TCR beta chain was sequenced during a study of blood T cell repertoires in COVID-19. A word on this clone: The sample contains more than one DNA sequence encoding this CDR3.

CDR3 length equals 14 residues. Losses at the gene ends were 3 bases for V and 7 bases for J; bases not matched to a gene: 4. Looked up from germline, CDR1 is SGHRS and CDR2 is YFSETQ. The table came from immunoSEQ multiplex PCR; TCRdb's copy has only in-frame clones and leaves some out. The repertoire includes roughly 360,000 clones, roughly 80% of them detected once, and roughly 1.1% sits in the top ten. The origin of this receptor is a human donor with acute or convalescent COVID-19. The donor label of this sample is uncertain. This rearrangement joins TRBV5-1 to TRBJ1-5; TRBD1 aligns across 10 bases. Sequencing was done on a sample of peripheral blood. CDR3 protein: CASSWTGGDQPQHF. The CDR3 DNA reads as TGCGCCAGCAGCTGGACAGGGGGGGACCAGCCCCAGCATTTT.